This T cell receptor (beta chain) was sequenced in a study of human T cells and chemical hapten exposure. The time point here: healthy volunteer bleed at 6 weeks. Total RNA was isolated from unfractionated whole blood. TCRdb reprocessed the RACE reads with MiXCR, giving one entry per CDR3 protein. The data contain about 77,000 distinct CDR3 sequences, approximately 8.6% of them singletons. Germline CDR1 and CDR2: ENHRY and SYGVKD. V was shortened by 2 bases and J by 1 base, with 16 bases between the two germline ends. The CDR3 consists of 17 residues. This clonotype was recorded many times. The receptor was derived from a female donor in good health. Some clones in this sample may be carry-over from other donors' samples. The rearrangement links TRBV10-3 to TRBJ2-3, with D possibly being TRBD1 or TRBD2 (5 bases each). The sample was whole blood. The CDR3 region is CAISELPGPHGTDTQYF. In DNA, the CDR3 is TGTGCCATCAGTGAGCTCCCGGGACCCCACGGCACAGATACGCAGTATTTT.